A single sample gave rise to the 30 T cell receptor beta chains below, sequenced in a study of blood T cell repertoires in COVID-19. The protocol was immunoSEQ multiplex PCR, while the TCRdb copy is restricted to in-frame clones and leaves out a portion. The sample carries more than 75,000 clones, around 90% recorded once. What was sequenced was peripheral blood. The receptors derive from a man aged 45 to 65 with acute or convalescent COVID-19.

V and J are TRBV24-1 and TRBJ2-1; 10 bases line up with TRBD2. The CDR3 sequence is 15 residues long. V gave up 3 bases and J gave up 5 bases; unmatched junction bases: 3. Germline CDR1 reads KGHDR; CDR2 reads SFDVKD. The CDR3 here is CATSDGLAVNNEQFF. CDR3 DNA sequence: TGTGCCACCAGTGATGGACTAGCGGTTAACAATGAGCAGTTCTTC.

The chain uses TRBV20-1 and TRBJ2-5; 8 bases are shared with TRBD2. The ends lost 3 bases at V and 2 bases at J; junction bases unmatched: 5. This CDR3 contains 14 residues. Germline-derived CDR1 and CDR2 are DFQATT and SNEGSKA (reference sequence). Here the CDR3 DNA reads TGCAGTGCTAGTCCCATAGCGGGGCAAGAGACCCAGTACTTC. Amino acid sequence: CSASPIAGQETQYF.

The genes are TRBV28 and TRBJ1-6; TRBD1 might be the D (5 bases). CDR3 size: 15 residues. V gave up 6 bases and J gave up 5 bases, with 14 bases separating them. From germline, CDR1 is MDHEN and CDR2 SYDVKM. The DNA for the CDR3 is TGTGCCAGCAGGGGGTTAAGGGGCAATAATTCACCCCTCCACTTT. This encodes CASRGLRGNNSPLHF. The entire variable domain, with the rest obtained from reference TRBV28 and TRBJ1-6, is as follows: DVKVTQSSRYLVKRTGEKVFLECVQDMDHENMFWYRQDPGLGLRLIYFSYDVKMKEKGDIPEGYSVSREKKERFSLILESASTNQTSMYLCASRGLRGNNSPLHFGNGTRLTVT.

CDR3 coding DNA: TGTGCCAGCTCACCGACCGGGACAGGGGGCCATGAGCAGTTCTTC. It yields the protein CASSPTGTGGHEQFF. V is TRBV18 and J is TRBJ2-1; 12 bases line up with TRBD1. The germline CDR1 and CDR2 sequences are KGHSH and LQKENI. This CDR3 is 15 amino acids long. J gave up 8 bases and V 3 bases, and 5 bases lay outside the gene matches.

The chain links TRBV19 to TRBJ2-1, with TRBD2 matching over 11 bases. CDR1 and CDR2 from the germline V gene are LNHDA and SQIVND (reference sequence). CDR3 length: 19 amino acids. With V trimmed by 1 base and J by 1 base, 9 bases remained unmatched. The CDR3 coding sequence is TGTGCCAGTAGTATAGCCGGGACTAGCGGTGTGGGGTCCTACAATGAGCAGTTCTTC. It is translated as CASSIAGTSGVGSYNEQFF.

V gene TRBV6-2 or TRBV6-3 combines with J gene TRBJ1-5, with a possible D match to TRBD1 (5 bases). V shed 3 bases and J shed 13 bases, with 13 bases lying between them. The CDR3 totals 12 residues. Germline V gives CDR1 MNHEY, CDR2 SVGEGT. The CDR3: CASSYPEQAQHF. The CDR3, as DNA: TGTGCCAGCAGTTATCCCGAACAGGCGCAGCATTTT.

The chain recombines TRBV19 with TRBJ2-1, with TRBD2 matching 10 bases. The CDR3 spans 15 residues. Per the germline V gene, CDR1 is LNHDA and CDR2 is SQIVND (reference sequence). Germline trimming cut 2 bases from V and 7 bases from J; bases unmatched to any gene: 5. The CDR3 is CASSIQASGGNEQFF. The CDR3 DNA reads as TGTGCCAGTAGTATACAGGCTAGCGGGGGTAATGAGCAGTTCTTC.

Comment on this clone: One junction end does not reproduce the germline sequence, and a read error may be involved. The chain carries TRBV7-8 and TRBJ1-2, with D unclear. Germline lookup yields CDR1 SGHVS and CDR2 FQNEAQ. This CDR3 comprises 13 residues. CDR3 region: CVSSLGTDQGYTF. DNA of the CDR3: TGTGTCAGCAGCTTAGGAACAGACCAAGGCTACACCTTC.

The CDR3 sequence: CASTIGTSYGYTF. The CDR3 DNA reads TGTGCCAGCACAATAGGGACAAGCTATGGCTACACCTTC. This chain links TRBV7-9 with TRBJ1-2, with a possible D match to TRBD1 (6 bases). The CDR3 is 13 residues long. Trimming took 7 bases from V and 4 from J, leaving 13 bases between them. CDR1 SEHNR and CDR2 FQNEAQ come from the germline V gene (reference sequence).

V gene TRBV20-1 combines with J gene TRBJ1-2, with 7 bases fitting TRBD1. The CDR3 consists of 11 residues. Germline V lookup: CDR1 DFQATT, CDR2 SNEGSKA (reference sequence). Unmatched junction bases numbered 5, after V lost 8 bases and J lost 5 bases. This CDR3 is CSPGTDYGYTF. The CDR3 region has the DNA TGCAGTCCCGGGACAGATTATGGCTACACCTTC.

CDR3 sequence: CASSQDRSLAGALYNEQFF. In DNA, the CDR3 is TGCGCCAGCAGCCAAGATCGGAGTTTAGCGGGGGCCCTATACAATGAGCAGTTCTTC. This chain joins TRBV4-3 and TRBJ2-1, with 9 bases matching TRBD2. With V trimmed by 0 bases and J by 4 bases, 13 bases remained unmatched. Germline V gene data show CDR1 as LGHNA and CDR2 as YSLEER. The CDR3 contains 19 residues.

The chain has TRBV18 and TRBJ1-1; D is uncertain. Trimming took off 3 bases at V and 2 bases at J, with 10 bases between the two ends. The CDR3 has 14 amino acids. The V gene's germline CDR1 is KGHSH and CDR2 LQKENI. CDR3 sequence reads: CASSPVNSNTEAFF. CDR3 bases: TGTGCCAGCTCACCTGTAAACAGCAACACTGAAGCTTTCTTT.

The V call is TRBV7-2, the J call TRBJ1-6, with TRBD1 matching over 11 bases. Per germline, CDR1 SGHTA and CDR2 FQGNSA. This CDR3 region has 15 residues. V shed 7 bases, J shed 10 bases, and the junction held 9 bases outside the gene matches. DNA for the CDR3: TGTGCCAGCAAACTAACCGGGACAGGGGGATCACCCCTCCACTTT. Amino acid sequence: CASKLTGTGGSPLHF.

The chain employs TRBV24-1 and TRBJ1-6; D call uncertain. CDR1 and CDR2 from the germline V gene are KGHDR and SFDVKD. The CDR3 loop spans 13 amino acids. The germline V and J ends were trimmed by 6 bases and 7 bases, with 9 bases remaining between them. DNA of the CDR3: TGTGCCACCAGTCGCGATGAGAATTCACCCCTCCACTTT. Its translation is CATSRDENSPLHF.

This chain joins TRBV19 and TRBJ2-2; 9 bases align to TRBD2. CDR3 size: 15 residues. V lost 4 bases, J lost 5 bases, and 5 bases stayed unmatched. The germline V gene has CDR1 LNHDA and CDR2 SQIVND (reference sequence). The CDR3 sequence: CASSKAGGSTGELFF. The CDR3, as DNA: TGTGCCAGTAGTAAAGCGGGAGGTTCTACCGGGGAGCTGTTTTTT.

The J gene is TRBJ1-2, the V gene TRBV7-9; unclear D gene. This CDR3 contains 13 residues. Germline values: CDR1 SEHNR, CDR2 FQNEAQ (reference sequence). The ends were cut back, 10 bases at V and 4 bases at J, with 16 bases in the middle. CDR3 protein: CANSSGGSYGYTF. For the CDR3, the DNA is TGTGCCAATTCATCTGGCGGATCCTATGGCTACACCTTC.

This clone was seen a few times. The chain carries TRBV3-1 (or the pseudogene TRBV3-2) and TRBJ2-1, with D uncertain. The CDR3 is made up of 17 amino acids. V dropped 0 bases and J dropped 7 bases, with 19 bases sitting between them. The V gene's germline CDR1 is LGHDT and CDR2 YNNKEL (reference sequence). CDR3 coding DNA: TGTGCCAGCAGCCAAGAGTCTAGAGCGTTATCTGGGAATGAGCAGTTCTTC. Amino acid sequence: CASSQESRALSGNEQFF.

The chain has TRBV29-1 and TRBJ1-1; D is possibly TRBD1 (5 bases). V lost 6 bases, J lost 3 bases, and 17 bases lay in between. CDR1 and CDR2 (germline): SQVTM, ANQGSEA. This CDR3 is 14 amino acids long. The CDR3 reads CSVGGSPGDTEAFF. CDR3 in DNA: TGCAGCGTGGGGGGGTCCCCGGGGGACACTGAAGCTTTCTTT. Filled out from reference TRBV29-1 and TRBJ1-1, the complete variable domain reads SAVISQKPSRDICQRGTSLTIQCQVDSQVTMMFWYRQQPGQSLTLIATANQGSEATYESGFVIDKFPISRPNLTFSTLTVSNMSPEDSSIYLCSVGGSPGDTEAFFGQGTRLTVV.

This chain joins TRBV19 and TRBJ1-1, with 7 bases matching TRBD1. Unmatched junction bases numbered 7, after V lost 5 bases and J lost 1 base. From germline, CDR1 is LNHDA and CDR2 SQIVND (reference sequence). This CDR3 region has 15 residues. CDR3 bases: TGTGCCAGTAGTTTTCCTCGACAGGGGAACACTGAAGCTTTCTTT. As protein: CASSFPRQGNTEAFF.

The genes are TRBV7-2 and TRBJ2-1; 9 bases are shared with TRBD2. Unmatched junction bases numbered 1, after V lost 3 bases and J lost 4 bases. The CDR3 is 14 residues long. Germline V CDR1 and CDR2: SGHTA, FQGNSA. The CDR3 loop is CASSLGLAYNEQFF. The CDR3 DNA reads as TGTGCCAGCAGCTTGGGACTAGCATACAATGAGCAGTTCTTC.

The rearrangement uses TRBV30 and TRBJ1-5; 7 positions agree with TRBD1. CDR1 is GTSNPN and CDR2 is SVGIG in the germline V gene (reference sequence). The CDR3 consists of 14 residues. After removal of 0 bases from V and 7 bases from J, the junction contained 6 bases not matched to a gene. This chain's CDR3 is CAWSVNRGGQPQHF. The CDR3 DNA sequence: TGTGCCTGGAGTGTGAACAGGGGAGGACAGCCCCAGCATTTT.

The chain joins TRBV29-1 to TRBJ2-1, with TRBD1 matching over 7 bases. The ends lost 6 bases at V and 5 bases at J; junction bases unmatched: 4. The V gene's germline CDR1 is SQVTM and CDR2 ANQGSEA. This CDR3 is built from 12 residues. The DNA for the CDR3 is TGCAGCGTAAGGGGGCAGGACAATGAGCAGTTCTTC. Protein product: CSVRGQDNEQFF.

V gene TRBV27 combines with J gene TRBJ1-4; perhaps TRBD1 as D (5 bases). V lost 4 bases, J lost 8 bases, and 17 bases lay in between. Germline assignment: CDR1 MNHEY and CDR2 SMNVEV (reference sequence). The CDR3 length is 15 residues. The CDR3 reads CASSYLRDFKEKLFF. The CDR3 DNA reads TGTGCCAGCAGTTACCTCCGGGACTTCAAGGAAAAACTGTTTTTT. Looking up the rest from reference TRBV27 and TRBJ1-4 gives the full variable domain: EAQVTQNPRYLITVTGKKLTVTCSQNMNHEYMSWYRQDPGLGLRQIYYSMNVEVTDKGDVPEGYKVSRKEKRNFPLILESPSPNQTSLYFCASSYLRDFKEKLFFGSGTQLSVL.

The count of this clone is one. The chain uses TRBV3-1 (or the pseudogene TRBV3-2) and TRBJ2-7; unclear D gene. The CDR3 totals 14 residues. Germline CDR1 LGHDT, CDR2 YNNKEL (reference sequence). The ends were cut back, 1 base at V and 1 base at J, with 8 bases in the middle. CDR3 DNA sequence: TGTGCCAGCAGCCAAGGTCCAAATTCCTACGAGCAGTACGTC. Protein: CASSQGPNSYEQYV.

This chain uses TRBV7-2 with TRBJ1-6; D is perhaps TRBD1 (6 bases). Germline V lookup: CDR1 SGHTA, CDR2 FQGNSA. Trimming left V 4 bases short and J 6 bases short, with 13 bases between. The CDR3 runs to 15 residues. The CDR3 reads CASSYRQAPNSPLHF. As DNA, the CDR3 is TGTGCCAGCAGCTATCGACAGGCCCCTAATTCACCCCTCCACTTT.

This clone was counted once. The chain employs TRBV27 and TRBJ1-5; D is unclear. The germline CDR1 and CDR2 sequences are MNHEY and SMNVEV (reference sequence). V lost 4 bases and J lost 4, with 5 bases in between. The CDR3 totals 12 residues. DNA of the CDR3: TGTGCCAGCAGTTCCCAAAATCAGCCCCAGCATTTT. Its protein is CASSSQNQPQHF.

The chain links TRBV16 to TRBJ2-1; D gene ambiguous. This CDR3 has 16 amino acids. With 3 bases removed from V and 0 bases from J, the gap between germline ends came to 12 bases. Looked up from germline, CDR1 is KGHSY and CDR2 is FQNENV. CDR3 DNA sequence: TGTGCCAGCAGCCAGTCCCGTATCGGCTCCTACAATGAGCAGTTCTTC. Its protein is CASSQSRIGSYNEQFF.

The chain is built from TRBV10-3 and TRBJ2-3, with 8 bases aligning to TRBD1. Per the germline V gene, CDR1 is ENHRY and CDR2 is SYGVKD. CDR3 size: 14 residues. With 4 bases clipped from V and 10 bases from J, the junction kept 10 bases outside the gene matches. The CDR3 is CAISAGDRQSPQYF. The CDR3 DNA sequence: TGTGCCATCAGTGCGGGGGACAGGCAATCTCCGCAGTATTTT.

The chain combines TRBV5-4 with TRBJ2-7; the D gene is possibly TRBD1 (6 bases). Germline V gene sequence: CDR1 SGHNT, CDR2 YYREEE (reference sequence). This CDR3 has 15 residues. V was shortened by 4 bases and J by 2 bases, with 16 bases between the two germline ends. Here the CDR3 reads CASSLYGQPTYEQYF. For the CDR3, the DNA is TGTGCCAGCAGCCTCTATGGACAGCCCACCTACGAGCAGTACTTC.

CDR3: CASSDDRVEGYTF. Here the CDR3 DNA reads TGTGCCAGCAGCGACGACAGGGTGGAAGGCTACACCTTC. The rearrangement joins TRBV2 to TRBJ1-2; 7 nucleotides match TRBD1. The CDR3 length is 13 residues. Germline CDR1 and CDR2: SNHLY and FYNNEI. V lost 6 bases to trimming and J lost 8 bases; unmatched junction nucleotides: 9.